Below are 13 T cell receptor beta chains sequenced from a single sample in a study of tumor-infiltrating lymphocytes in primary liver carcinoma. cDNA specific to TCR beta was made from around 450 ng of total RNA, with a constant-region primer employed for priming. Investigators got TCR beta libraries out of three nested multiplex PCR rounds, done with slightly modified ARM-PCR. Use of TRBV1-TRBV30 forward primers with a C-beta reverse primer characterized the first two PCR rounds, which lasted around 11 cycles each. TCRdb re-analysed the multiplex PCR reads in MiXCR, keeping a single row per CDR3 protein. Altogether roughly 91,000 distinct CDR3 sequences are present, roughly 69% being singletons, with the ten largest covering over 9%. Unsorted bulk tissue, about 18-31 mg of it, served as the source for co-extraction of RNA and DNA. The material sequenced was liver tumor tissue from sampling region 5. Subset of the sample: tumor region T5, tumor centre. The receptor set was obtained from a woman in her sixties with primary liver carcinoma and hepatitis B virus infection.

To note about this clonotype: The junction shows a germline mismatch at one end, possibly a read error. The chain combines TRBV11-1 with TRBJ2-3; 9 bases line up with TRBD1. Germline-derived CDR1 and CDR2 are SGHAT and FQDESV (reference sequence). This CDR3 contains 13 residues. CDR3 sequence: CASNLDRGGTQYF. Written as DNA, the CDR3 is TGTGCCAGCAACTTAGACAGGGGGGGTACGCAGTATTTT.

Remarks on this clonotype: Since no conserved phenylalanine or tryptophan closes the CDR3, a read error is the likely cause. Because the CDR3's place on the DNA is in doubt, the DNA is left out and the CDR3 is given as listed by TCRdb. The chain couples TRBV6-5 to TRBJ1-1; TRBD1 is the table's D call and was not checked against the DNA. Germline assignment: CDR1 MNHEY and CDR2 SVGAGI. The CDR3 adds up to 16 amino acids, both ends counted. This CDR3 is CASSLGQGVGVTEALS.

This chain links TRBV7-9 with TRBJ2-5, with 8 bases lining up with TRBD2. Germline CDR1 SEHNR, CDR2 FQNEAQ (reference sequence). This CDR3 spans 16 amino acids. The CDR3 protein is CVSSPWSSGNQETQYF. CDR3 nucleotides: TGTGTTAGCAGCCCCTGGAGTAGCGGGAACCAAGAGACCCAGTACTTC.

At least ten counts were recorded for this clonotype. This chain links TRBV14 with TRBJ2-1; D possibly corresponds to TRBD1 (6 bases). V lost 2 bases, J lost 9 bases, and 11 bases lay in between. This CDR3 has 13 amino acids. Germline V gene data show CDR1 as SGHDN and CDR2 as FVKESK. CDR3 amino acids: CASSQRGTGEQFF. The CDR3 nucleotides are TGTGCCAGCAGCCAAAGGGGGACGGGTGAGCAGTTCTTC.

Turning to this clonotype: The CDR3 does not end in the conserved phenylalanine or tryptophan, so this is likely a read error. The CDR3 spells CASSLFTGLAGRNEQFS. The CDR3 bases are TGTGCCAGCAGCTTGTTCACGGGCCTAGCGGGTAGGAATGAGCAGTTCTCC. The rearrangement links TRBV5-6 to TRBJ2-1; 8 nucleotides align to TRBD2. V shed 1 base, J shed 7 bases, and the junction held 13 bases outside the gene matches. Germline lookup yields CDR1 SGHDT and CDR2 YYEEEE. The CDR3 spans 17 residues.

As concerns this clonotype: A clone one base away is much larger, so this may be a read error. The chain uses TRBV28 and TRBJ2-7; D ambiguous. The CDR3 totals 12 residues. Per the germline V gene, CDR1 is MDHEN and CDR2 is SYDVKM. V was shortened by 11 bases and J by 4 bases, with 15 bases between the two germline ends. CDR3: CAGNPSLYEQYF. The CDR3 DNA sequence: TGTGCCGGCAACCCCTCCTTATACGAGCAGTACTTC.

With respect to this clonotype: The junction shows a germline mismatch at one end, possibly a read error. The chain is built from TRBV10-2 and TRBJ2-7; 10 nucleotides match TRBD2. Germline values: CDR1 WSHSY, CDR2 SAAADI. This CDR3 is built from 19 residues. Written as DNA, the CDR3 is TGTGCCAACACTCCTTGGGGTAGCGGGAGGAATGGGGCGACCTACGAGCAGTACTTC. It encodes CANTPWGSGRNGATYEQYF.

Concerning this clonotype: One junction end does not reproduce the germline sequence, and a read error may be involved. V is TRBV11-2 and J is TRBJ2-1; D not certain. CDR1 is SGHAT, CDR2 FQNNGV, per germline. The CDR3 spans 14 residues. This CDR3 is CASGLAARNDEQFF. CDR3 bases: TGTGCCAGCGGCTTAGCCGCGAGGAACGATGAGCAATTCTTC.

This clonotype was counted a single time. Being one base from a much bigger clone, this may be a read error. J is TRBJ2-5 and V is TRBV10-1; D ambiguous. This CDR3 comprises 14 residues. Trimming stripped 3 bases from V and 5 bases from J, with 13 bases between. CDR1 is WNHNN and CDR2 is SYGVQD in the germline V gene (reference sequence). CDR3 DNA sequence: TGCGCCAGCAGTGACTCGCTTGGGAACGAGACCCAGTACTTC. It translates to CASSDSLGNETQYF.

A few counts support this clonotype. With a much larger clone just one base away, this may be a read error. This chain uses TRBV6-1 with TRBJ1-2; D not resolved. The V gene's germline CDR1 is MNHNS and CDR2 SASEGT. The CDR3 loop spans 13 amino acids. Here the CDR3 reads CLAVRDGSYGYTF. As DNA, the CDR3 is TGTCTCGCTGTACGTGACGGGAGCTATGGCTACACCTTC.

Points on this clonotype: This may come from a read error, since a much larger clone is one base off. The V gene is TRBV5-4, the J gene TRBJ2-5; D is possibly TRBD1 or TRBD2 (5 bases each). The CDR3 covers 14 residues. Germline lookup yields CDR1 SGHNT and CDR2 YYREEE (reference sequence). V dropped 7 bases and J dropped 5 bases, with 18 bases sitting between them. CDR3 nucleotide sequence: TGTGCCAGCTGCTCCGGTGGGACGTCGGAGACCCAGTACTTC. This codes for CASCSGGTSETQYF.

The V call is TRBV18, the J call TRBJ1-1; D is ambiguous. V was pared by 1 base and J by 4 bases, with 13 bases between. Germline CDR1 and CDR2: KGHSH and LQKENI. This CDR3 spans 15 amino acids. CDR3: CASSPRTGEGTEAFF. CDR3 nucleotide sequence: TGTGCCAGCTCACCACGGACTGGGGAAGGCACTGAAGCTTTCTTT.

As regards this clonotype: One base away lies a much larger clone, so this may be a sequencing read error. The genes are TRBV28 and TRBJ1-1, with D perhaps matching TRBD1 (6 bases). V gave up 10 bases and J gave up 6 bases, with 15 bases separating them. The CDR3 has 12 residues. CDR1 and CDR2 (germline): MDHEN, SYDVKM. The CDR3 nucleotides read TGTGCCAACAGCCACAGGGTTTCTGAAGCTTTCTTT. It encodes CANSHRVSEAFF.